Reported below is one T cell receptor (beta chain). Its specificity is unknown. Other DNA sequences in the sample encode the same CDR3. The PCR used 60 Vbeta and 13 Jbeta primers. TCRdb's table, derived via immunoSEQ multiplex PCR, lists solely in-frame clones and lacks some. The sample consists of approximately 140,000 clones, around 78% of them appearing once. The record originates from a study of cytomegalovirus exposure and HLA in healthy donors. Findings of the study overall: Immune exposure information available was restricted to CMV serostatus. DRB1 had the most TCR associations and HLA-C the fewest, a later analysis found, with rates varying by HLA locus. Some TCR beta chains (about 180 of them) were listed as cytomegalovirus-associated.

The V gene lost 2 bases and the J gene lost 4 bases, with 10 bases spanning the gap. The germline gives CDR1 SGHRS, CDR2 YFSETQ. The CDR3 is 13 residues long. The source is a woman aged 40 to 55 in good health and CMV-seropositive. The chain couples TRBV5-1 to TRBJ2-7; the D gene is possibly TRBD1 (6 bases). The specimen was PBMCs. Written as DNA, the CDR3 is TGCGCCAGCAGCTTCGGACAGACTTACGAGCAGTACTTC. Translated, it gives CASSFGQTYEQYF.